This passage covers 10 T cell receptor beta chains from one sample sequenced in a study of human T cells and chemical hapten exposure. TCRdb passed the RACE reads through MiXCR, listing each CDR3 protein once. The sample shows about 85,000 distinct CDR3 sequences, around 7.9% of them seen only once. Specified time point: pre-sensitization, week 0. The treatment: therapeutic diphenylcyclopropenone sensitization with weekly scalp DPC. Source: whole blood, taken in connection with sensitization to the hapten diphenylcyclopropenone (DPC). The receptors derive from a man aged 35-49 years with alopecia areata. Some clones in this sample may be carry-over from other donors' samples.

The rearrangement joins TRBV28 to TRBJ2-7; no reliable D call. Germline assignment: CDR1 MDHEN and CDR2 SYDVKM. The CDR3 length is 13 residues. The ends were cut back, 10 bases at V and 2 bases at J, with 15 bases in the middle. In nucleotides, the CDR3 is TGTGCCACCCGCCGTCCGGACGCCTACGAGCAGTACTTC. It specifies CATRRPDAYEQYF.

This clonotype was seen a few times. The rearrangement links TRBV19 to TRBJ2-7; 12 positions agree with TRBD1. This CDR3 contains 14 residues. The junction had 5 bases not matched to a gene; V was cut back by 5 bases and J by 6 bases. Looked up from germline, CDR1 is LNHDA and CDR2 is SQIVND (reference sequence). The CDR3 nucleotides read TGTGCCAGTAGTTCCGGGACAGGGGGCTTCGAGCAGTACTTC. Its translation is CASSSGTGGFEQYF.

This clonotype was seen a handful of times. The V call is TRBV6-6, the J call TRBJ2-1; 11 bases match TRBD1. The J segment lost 8 bases and the V segment lost 7 bases, leaving 7 bases of the junction unmatched. The CDR3 length is 14 residues. The germline V gene has CDR1 MNHNY and CDR2 SVGAGI (reference sequence). Here the CDR3 reads CASISDRGLDEQFF. DNA for the CDR3: TGTGCCAGCATATCGGACAGGGGGCTGGATGAGCAGTTCTTC.

Only a few counts were recorded for this clonotype. The chain links TRBV9 to TRBJ1-3; D gene ambiguous. Trimming took 4 bases from V and 0 from J, leaving 11 bases between them. Germline lookup yields CDR1 SGDLS and CDR2 YYNGEE. The CDR3 contains 15 residues. CDR3 amino acids: CASSPDSYSGNTIYF. CDR3 bases: TGTGCCAGCAGCCCGGACTCCTACTCTGGAAACACCATATATTTT.

The V call is TRBV28, the J call TRBJ2-3; the match to TRBD2 covers 8 bases. CDR3 length equals 15 residues. CDR1 is MDHEN and CDR2 is SYDVKM in the germline V gene. Germline trimming cut 3 bases from V and 0 bases from J; bases unmatched to any gene: 2. Here the CDR3 DNA reads TGTGCCAGCAGTTTTGCTAGCGGGAGCACAGATACGCAGTATTTT. Encoded protein: CASSFASGSTDTQYF.

This clonotype was recorded at least ten times. This chain uses TRBV6-2 or TRBV6-3 with TRBJ2-3, with 7 positions matching TRBD2. The CDR3 runs 15 residues. Germline values: CDR1 MNHEY, CDR2 SVGEGT. V lost 6 bases, J lost 0 bases, and 6 bases stayed unmatched. CDR3 coding DNA: TGTGCCAGCAGACGGTTTAGCGGGAGCACAGATACGCAGTATTTT. Encoded protein: CASRRFSGSTDTQYF.

The genes are TRBV24-1 and TRBJ2-3, with a possible D match to TRBD2 (6 bases). This CDR3 spans 16 amino acids. Germline V gene data show CDR1 as KGHDR and CDR2 as SFDVKD. The germline V and J ends were trimmed by 3 bases and 0 bases, with 12 bases remaining between them. The CDR3 spells CATSDVGEDSTDTQYF. DNA of the CDR3: TGTGCCACCAGTGATGTGGGGGAGGACAGCACAGATACGCAGTATTTT.

This clonotype was detected many times. The gene calls are TRBV29-1 and TRBJ2-3; D is perhaps TRBD2 (7 bases). Deletions cut 4 bases from V and 5 bases from J, with 13 bases between. Germline V gene data show CDR1 as SQVTM and CDR2 as ANQGSEA. The CDR3 contains 13 residues. The CDR3: CSVVGGGVDTQYF. The CDR3 DNA sequence: TGCAGCGTTGTCGGAGGGGGGGTAGATACGCAGTATTTT.

This clonotype has a handful of counts. The rearrangement joins TRBV12-3 or TRBV12-4 to TRBJ2-1; 7 bases are shared with TRBD2. The CDR3 is made up of 15 amino acids. Trimming took 7 bases from V and 4 from J; bases not matched to a gene: 10. The CDR3 spells CASNMGGGGYNEQFF. CDR3 coding DNA: TGTGCCAGCAACATGGGGGGGGGGGGATACAATGAGCAGTTCTTC.

In the case of this clonotype: A much larger clone lies a single base off, so this may be a read error. The chain employs TRBV7-6 and TRBJ1-3; 8 positions agree with TRBD1. The CDR3 covers 16 residues. Germline CDR1 reads SGHVS; CDR2 reads FNYEAQ. The CDR3 DNA reads TGTGCCAGCAGCGCACAGGGGGATATATCTGGAAACAACATATATTTT. This gives the protein CASSAQGDISGNNIYF.